This T cell receptor beta chain was recorded in a study of T cell repertoires in cytomegalovirus infection. Turning to the study itself: Both CMV infection and a matching HLA type were indicated by public TCR beta signatures. Findings and limits, study-wide: Dominating the ex vivo response were TCR beta clonotypes that were CMV-specific and HLA-C-restricted.

V dropped 5 bases and J dropped 4 bases, with 14 bases sitting between them. The germline V gene has CDR1 SGHTA and CDR2 FQGNSA. This CDR3 has 14 residues. A remark on this clonotype: Its antigen is still unknown.

Via MiXCR, TCRdb re-called the reads, giving one row per CDR3 protein. The sample includes 450,000 to 550,000 distinct CDR3 sequences, under 45% of them seen just once. Specimen: cultured PBMCs, collected from culture after CMV antigen stimulation. The chain is built from TRBV7-2 and TRBJ1-1; D not certain. The origin of this receptor is a human donor in good health (CMV status not recorded). Some clones in this sample may be carry-over from other donors' samples. The CDR3 loop is CASSVIWGGTEAFF. The CDR3, as DNA: TGTGCCAGCAGCGTAATATGGGGTGGCACTGAAGCTTTCTTT. The full variable domain, completed using reference TRBV7-2 and TRBJ1-1, is GAGVSQSPSNKVTEKGKDVELRCDPISGHTALYWYRQSLGQGLEFLIYFQGNSAPDKSGLPSDRFSAERTGGSVSTLTIQRTQQEDSAVYLCASSVIWGGTEAFFGQGTRLTVV.